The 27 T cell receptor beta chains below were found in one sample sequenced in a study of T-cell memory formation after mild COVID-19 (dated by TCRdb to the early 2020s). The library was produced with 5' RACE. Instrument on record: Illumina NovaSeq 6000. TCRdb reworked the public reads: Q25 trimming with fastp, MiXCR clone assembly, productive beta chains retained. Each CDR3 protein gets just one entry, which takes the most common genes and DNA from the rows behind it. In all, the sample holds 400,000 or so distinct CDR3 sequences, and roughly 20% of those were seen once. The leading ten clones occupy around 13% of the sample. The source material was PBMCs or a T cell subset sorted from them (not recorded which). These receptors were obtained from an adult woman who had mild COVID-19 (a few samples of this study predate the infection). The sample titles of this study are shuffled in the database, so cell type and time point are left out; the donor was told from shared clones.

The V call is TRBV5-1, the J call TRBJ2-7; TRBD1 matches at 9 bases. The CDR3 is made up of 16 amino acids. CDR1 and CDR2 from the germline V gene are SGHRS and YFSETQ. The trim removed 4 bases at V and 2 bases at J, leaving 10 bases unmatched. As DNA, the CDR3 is TGCGCCAGCAGCCGGCCCGGGACAGGGACCCCCTACGAGCAGTACTTC. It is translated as CASSRPGTGTPYEQYF. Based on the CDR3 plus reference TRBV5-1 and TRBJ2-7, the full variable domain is KAGVTQTPRYLIKTRGQQVTLSCSPISGHRSVSWYQQTPGQGLQFLFEYFSETQRNKGNFPGRFSGRQFSNSRSEMNVSTLELGDSALYLCASSRPGTGTPYEQYFGPGTRLTVT.

CDR3 sequence: CASSPGYGSGVKQQYF. Here the CDR3 DNA reads TGCGCCAGCAGCCCCGGGTATGGTAGCGGAGTGAAACAGCAGTACTTC. The gene calls are TRBV5-1 and TRBJ2-7; possibly TRBD2 for D (6 bases). Germline V gene data show CDR1 as SGHRS and CDR2 as YFSETQ. This CDR3 is built from 16 residues. Between the trimmed V and J ends, which lost 4 bases and 8 bases, there was a span of 25 bases.

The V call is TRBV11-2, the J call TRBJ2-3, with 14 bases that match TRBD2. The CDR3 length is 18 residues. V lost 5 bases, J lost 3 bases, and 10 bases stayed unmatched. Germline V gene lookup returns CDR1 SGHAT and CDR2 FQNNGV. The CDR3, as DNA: TGTGCCAGCAGCACGCCGGGACTAGCGGGGGAGCGGACAGATACGCAGTATTTT. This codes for CASSTPGLAGERTDTQYF.

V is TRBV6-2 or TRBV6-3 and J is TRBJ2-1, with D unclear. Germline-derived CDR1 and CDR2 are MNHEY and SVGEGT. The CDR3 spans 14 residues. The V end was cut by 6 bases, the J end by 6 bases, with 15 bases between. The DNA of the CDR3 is TGTGCCAGCAGAACTCTGCGCGGCTTCAATGAGCAGTTCTTC. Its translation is CASRTLRGFNEQFF.

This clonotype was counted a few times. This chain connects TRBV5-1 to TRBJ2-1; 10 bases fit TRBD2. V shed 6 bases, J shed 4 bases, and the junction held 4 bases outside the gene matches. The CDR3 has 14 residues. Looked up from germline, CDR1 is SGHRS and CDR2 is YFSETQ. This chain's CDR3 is CASTGLAEYNEQFF. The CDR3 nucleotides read TGCGCCAGCACCGGACTAGCGGAATACAATGAGCAGTTCTTC.

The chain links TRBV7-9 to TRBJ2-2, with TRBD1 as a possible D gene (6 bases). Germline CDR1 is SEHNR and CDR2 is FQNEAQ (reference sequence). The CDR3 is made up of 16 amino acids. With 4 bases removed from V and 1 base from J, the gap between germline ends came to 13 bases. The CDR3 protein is CASSSDRRENTGELFF. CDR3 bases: TGTGCCAGCAGCTCGGACAGAAGAGAGAACACCGGGGAGCTGTTTTTT.

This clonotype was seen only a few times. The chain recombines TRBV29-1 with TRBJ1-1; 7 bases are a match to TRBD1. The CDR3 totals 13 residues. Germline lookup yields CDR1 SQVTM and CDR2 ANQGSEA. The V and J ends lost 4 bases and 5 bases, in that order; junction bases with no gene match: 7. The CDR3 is CSVGADRVTEAFF. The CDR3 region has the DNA TGCAGCGTTGGTGCAGACAGGGTGACTGAAGCTTTCTTT.

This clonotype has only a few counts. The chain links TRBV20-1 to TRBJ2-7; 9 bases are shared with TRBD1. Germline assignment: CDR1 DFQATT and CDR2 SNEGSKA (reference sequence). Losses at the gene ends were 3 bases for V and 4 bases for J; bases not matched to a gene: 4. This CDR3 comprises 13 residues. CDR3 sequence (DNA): TGCAGTGCTAGGACAGGGGGGGGATACGAGCAGTACTTC. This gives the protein CSARTGGGYEQYF.

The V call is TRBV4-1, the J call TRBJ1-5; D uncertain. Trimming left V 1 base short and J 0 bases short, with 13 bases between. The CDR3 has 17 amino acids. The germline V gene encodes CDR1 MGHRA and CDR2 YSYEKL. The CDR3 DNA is TGCGCCAGCAGCCAAGGGTCGGGCCCGAATAGCAATCAGCCCCAGCATTTT. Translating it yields CASSQGSGPNSNQPQHF.

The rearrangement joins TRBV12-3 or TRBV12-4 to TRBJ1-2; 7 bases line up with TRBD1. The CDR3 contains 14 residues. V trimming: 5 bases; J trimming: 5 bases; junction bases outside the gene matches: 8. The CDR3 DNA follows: TGTGCCAGCAGTCCTGAGACAGGGAAGTATGGCTACACCTTC. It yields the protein CASSPETGKYGYTF.

CDR3 sequence: CASSGTGGVEQYF. CDR3 nucleotides: TGTGCCAGCAGTGGGACAGGGGGCGTCGAGCAGTACTTC. V is TRBV5-4 and J is TRBJ2-7; 12 bases match TRBD1. Germline V gene sequence: CDR1 SGHNT, CDR2 YYREEE (reference sequence). The V gene end was trimmed by 5 bases and the J gene end by 6 bases; junction bases not matched to a gene: 3. The CDR3 covers 13 residues.

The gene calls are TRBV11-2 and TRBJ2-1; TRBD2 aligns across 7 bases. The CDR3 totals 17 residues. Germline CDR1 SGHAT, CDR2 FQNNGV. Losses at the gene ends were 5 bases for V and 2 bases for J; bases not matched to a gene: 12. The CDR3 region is CASSPQRGSGTYNEQFF. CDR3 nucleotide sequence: TGTGCCAGCAGCCCCCAGCGGGGAAGCGGGACCTACAATGAGCAGTTCTTC.

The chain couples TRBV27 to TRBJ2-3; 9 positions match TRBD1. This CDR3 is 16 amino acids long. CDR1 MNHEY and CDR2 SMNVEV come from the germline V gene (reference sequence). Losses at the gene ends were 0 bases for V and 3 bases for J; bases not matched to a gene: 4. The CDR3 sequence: CASSLSRGTGTDTQYF. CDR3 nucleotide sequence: TGTGCCAGCAGTTTATCGCGGGGGACAGGGACAGATACGCAGTATTTT.

CDR3 DNA: TGCGCCAGCAGCCCCGAGGGTACTAACTATGGCTACACCTTC. It codes for CASSPEGTNYGYTF. The chain has TRBV5-1 and TRBJ1-2; D is unresolved. Trimming cost V 4 bases and J 0 bases, with 10 bases left between them. The CDR3 contains 14 residues. Germline V gives CDR1 SGHRS, CDR2 YFSETQ.

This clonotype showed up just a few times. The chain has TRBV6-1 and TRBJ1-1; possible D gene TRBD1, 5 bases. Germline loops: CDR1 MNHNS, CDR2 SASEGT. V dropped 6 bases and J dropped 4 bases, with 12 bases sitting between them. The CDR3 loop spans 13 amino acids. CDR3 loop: CASSRERGTEAFF. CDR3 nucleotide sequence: TGTGCCAGCAGCCGGGAGAGGGGCACTGAAGCTTTCTTT.

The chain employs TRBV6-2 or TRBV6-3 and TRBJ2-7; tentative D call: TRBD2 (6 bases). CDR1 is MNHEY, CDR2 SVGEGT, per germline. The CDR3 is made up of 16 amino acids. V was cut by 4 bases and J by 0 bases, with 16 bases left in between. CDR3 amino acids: CASSWAAGKISYEQYF. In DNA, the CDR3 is TGTGCCAGCAGTTGGGCGGCGGGAAAAATCTCCTACGAGCAGTACTTC.

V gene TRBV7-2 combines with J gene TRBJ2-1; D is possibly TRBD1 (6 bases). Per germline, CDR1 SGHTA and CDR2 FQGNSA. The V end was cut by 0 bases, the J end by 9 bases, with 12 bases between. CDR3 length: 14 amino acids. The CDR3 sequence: CASSLAQLGGEQFF. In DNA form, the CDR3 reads TGTGCCAGCAGCTTAGCGCAACTAGGGGGTGAGCAGTTCTTC.

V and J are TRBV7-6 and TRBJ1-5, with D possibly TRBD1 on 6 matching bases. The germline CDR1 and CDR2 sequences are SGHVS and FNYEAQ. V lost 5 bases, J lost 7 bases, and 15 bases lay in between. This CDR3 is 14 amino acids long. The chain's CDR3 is CASSPGGGPQPQHF. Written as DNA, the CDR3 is TGTGCCAGCAGCCCGGGGGGGGGCCCCCAGCCCCAGCATTTT. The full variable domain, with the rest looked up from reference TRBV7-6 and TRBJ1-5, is GAGVSQSPRYKVTKRGQDVALRCDPISGHVSLYWYRQALGQGPEFLTYFNYEAQQDKSGLPNDRFSAERPEGSISTLTIQRTEQRDSAMYRCASSPGGGPQPQHFGDGTRLSIL.

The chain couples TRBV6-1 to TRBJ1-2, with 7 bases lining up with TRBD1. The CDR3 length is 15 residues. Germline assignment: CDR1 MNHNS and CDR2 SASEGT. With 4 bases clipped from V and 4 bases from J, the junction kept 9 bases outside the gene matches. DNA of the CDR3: TGTGCCAGCAGTGCAGGACAGGAGAGTTTCTATGGCTACACCTTC. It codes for CASSAGQESFYGYTF.

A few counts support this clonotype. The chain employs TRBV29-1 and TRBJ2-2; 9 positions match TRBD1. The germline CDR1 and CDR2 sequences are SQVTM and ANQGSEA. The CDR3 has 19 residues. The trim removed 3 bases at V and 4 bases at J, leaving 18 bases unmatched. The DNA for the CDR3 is TGCAGCGTTGAGGCTGAAGGACAGGGGAAACCCTGGGCCACCGGGGAGCTGTTTTTT. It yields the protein CSVEAEGQGKPWATGELFF.

CDR3: CASSIHSGSYEQYF. In DNA, the CDR3 is TGTGCCAGTAGTATACATAGCGGGAGCTACGAGCAGTACTTC. The rearrangement links TRBV19 to TRBJ2-7; the match to TRBD2 covers 9 bases. Germline CDR1 reads LNHDA; CDR2 reads SQIVND (reference sequence). This CDR3 spans 14 amino acids. The trim removed 2 bases at V and 3 bases at J, leaving 2 bases unmatched.

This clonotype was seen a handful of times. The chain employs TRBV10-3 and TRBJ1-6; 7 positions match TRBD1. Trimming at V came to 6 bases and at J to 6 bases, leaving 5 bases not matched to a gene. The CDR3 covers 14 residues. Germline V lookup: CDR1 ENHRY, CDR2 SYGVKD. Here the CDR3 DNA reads TGTGCCATCAGCACAGGGGAGATTAATTCACCCCTCCACTTT. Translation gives CAISTGEINSPLHF.

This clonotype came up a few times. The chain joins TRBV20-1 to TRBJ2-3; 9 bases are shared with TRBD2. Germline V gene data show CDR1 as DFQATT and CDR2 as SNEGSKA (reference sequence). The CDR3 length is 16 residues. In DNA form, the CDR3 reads TGCACCACATATGGGGTAGCGGGAGAGAACACAGATACGCAGTATTTT. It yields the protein CTTYGVAGENTDTQYF.

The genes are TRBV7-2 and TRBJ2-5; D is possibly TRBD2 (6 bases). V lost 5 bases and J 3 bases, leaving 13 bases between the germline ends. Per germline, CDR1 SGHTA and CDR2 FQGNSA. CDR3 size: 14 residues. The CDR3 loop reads CASSTSWGEETQYF. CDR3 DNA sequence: TGTGCCAGCAGCACCTCTTGGGGGGAAGAGACCCAGTACTTC.

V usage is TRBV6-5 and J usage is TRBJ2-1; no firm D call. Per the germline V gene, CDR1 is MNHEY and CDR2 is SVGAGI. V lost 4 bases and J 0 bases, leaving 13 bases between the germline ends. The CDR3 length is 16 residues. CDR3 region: CASSSSGYGSYNEQFF. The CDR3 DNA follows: TGTGCCAGCAGTTCCTCTGGGTACGGCTCCTACAATGAGCAGTTCTTC.

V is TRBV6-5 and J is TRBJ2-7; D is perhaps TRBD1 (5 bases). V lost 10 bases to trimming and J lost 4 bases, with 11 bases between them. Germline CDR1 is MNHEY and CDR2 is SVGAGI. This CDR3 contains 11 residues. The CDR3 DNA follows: TGTGCCACGCAGGGTTCGTACGAGCAGTACTTC. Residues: CATQGSYEQYF.

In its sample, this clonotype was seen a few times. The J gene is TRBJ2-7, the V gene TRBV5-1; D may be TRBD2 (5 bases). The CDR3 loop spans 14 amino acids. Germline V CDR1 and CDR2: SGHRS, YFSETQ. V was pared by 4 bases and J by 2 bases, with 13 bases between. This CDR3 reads CASSKDGEPYEQYF. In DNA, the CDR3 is TGCGCCAGCAGCAAGGACGGGGAACCCTACGAGCAGTACTTC.